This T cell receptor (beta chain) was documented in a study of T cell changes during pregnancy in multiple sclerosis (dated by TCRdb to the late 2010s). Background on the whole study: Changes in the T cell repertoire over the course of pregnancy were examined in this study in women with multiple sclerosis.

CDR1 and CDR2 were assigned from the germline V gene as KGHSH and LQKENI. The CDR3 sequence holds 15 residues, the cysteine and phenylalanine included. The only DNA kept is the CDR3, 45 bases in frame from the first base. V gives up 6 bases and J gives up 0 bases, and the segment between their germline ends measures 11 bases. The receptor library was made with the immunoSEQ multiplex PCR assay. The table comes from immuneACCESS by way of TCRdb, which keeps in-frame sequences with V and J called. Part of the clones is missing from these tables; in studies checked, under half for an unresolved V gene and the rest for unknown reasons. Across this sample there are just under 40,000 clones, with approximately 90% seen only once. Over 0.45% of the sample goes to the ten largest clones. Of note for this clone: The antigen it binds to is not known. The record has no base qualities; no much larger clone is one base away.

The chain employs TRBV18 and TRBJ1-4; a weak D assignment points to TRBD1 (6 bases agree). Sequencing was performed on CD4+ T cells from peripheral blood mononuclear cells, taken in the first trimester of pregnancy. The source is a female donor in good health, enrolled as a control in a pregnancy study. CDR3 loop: CASSGTLATNEKLFF. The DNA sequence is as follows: TGTGCCAGCTCCGGGACACTAGCAACTAATGAAAAACTGTTTTTT.